This TCR beta chain was sequenced during a study of response to subunit inactivated influenza vaccine. TCRdb independently ran MiXCR on the RT-PCR reads; one entry per CDR3 protein. The data hold just over 300,000 distinct CDR3 sequences, with 20% to 25% observed a single time. A remark on this clonotype: Its specificity is unknown.

Study findings and constraints: T cells newly recruited by each seasonal influenza vaccination are few, the authors suggested.

The length of the CDR3 is 16 residues. CDR1 is LGHNA and CDR2 is YSLEER in the germline V gene. V was pared by 0 bases and J by 1 base, with 12 bases between. The chain joins TRBV4-3 to TRBJ1-1; D remains ambiguous. The receptor's source is a man aged 50-75 years who received an inactivated influenza vaccine. Material: PBMCs from blood, obtained approximately 20 months after vaccination. CDR3 protein: CASSQDLPVGNTEAFF. The CDR3 nucleotides read TGCGCCAGCAGCCAAGATCTTCCGGTCGGGAACACTGAAGCTTTCTTT.